Listed below are T cell receptor beta chains from one sample, sequenced in a study of T cell clones after liver transplantation. The assay was immunoSEQ multiplex PCR, and TCRdb's table has in-frame clones only and misses some. The sample lists around 51,000 clones; approximately 87% were seen once. Source: CD8+ T cells from blood, taken 12 months after liver transplant. Receptors originate from a human patient who received a liver transplant. T cells may partly derive from the graft donor. CDR3s include the opening cysteine and the closing phenylalanine or tryptophan. The D gene is left open where the match is weak. For some rows the clone size is stated as once, few or many, or as a class when expanded; others skip it.

J gene	clone size	V gene	D gene	CDR3 protein	CDR3 DNA
TRBJ1-1	NA	TRBV5-6	NA	CASSLGSGRGNTEAFF	TGTGCCAGCAGCCTCGGGAGTGGGAGGGGGAACACTGAAGCTTTCTTT
TRBJ2-5	NA	TRBV5-4	NA	CASSTLADPGTQYF	TGTGCCAGCAGCACACTAGCTGACCCAGGGACCCAGTACTTC
TRBJ2-1	NA	TRBV7-2	TRBD2	CASSHVSGLAGVQEQFF	TGTGCCAGCAGCCATGTTTCGGGACTAGCGGGAGTTCAGGAGCAGTTCTTC
TRBJ1-5	NA	TRBV6-1	NA	CAGAQQSSNQPQHF	TGTGCCGGCGCCCAACAGAGTAGCAATCAGCCCCAGCATTTT
TRBJ2-7	few	TRBV5-6	TRBD2	CASSTGTSGRATYEQYF	TGTGCCAGCAGCACCGGGACTAGCGGGAGGGCCACATACGAGCAGTACTTC
TRBJ2-1	once	TRBV29-1	NA	CSVILPDGEQFF	TGCAGCGTTATTTTACCCGACGGTGAGCAGTTCTTC
TRBJ2-1	medium-sized	TRBV5-4	NA	CASRPGRGQGYNEQFF	TGTGCCAGCAGACCGGGGCGGGGGCAGGGCTACAATGAGCAGTTCTTC
TRBJ1-1	NA	TRBV28	NA	CASSFWRVGSGYNTEAFF	TGTGCCAGCAGTTTTTGGCGAGTGGGCTCAGGTTATAACACTGAAGCTTTCTTT
TRBJ2-7	NA	TRBV27	TRBD2	CASTLRGGLSSYEQYF	TGTGCCAGCACTCTACGGGGGGGCTTAAGCTCCTACGAGCAGTACTTC
TRBJ1-2	NA	TRBV4-1	NA	CASSQDGGLGGYGYTF	TGCGCCAGCAGCCAAGATGGAGGCCTCGGGGGCTATGGCTACACCTTC
TRBJ2-7	NA	TRBV7-9	NA	CASSSSEWQYF	TGTGCCAGCAGCTCTAGCGAATGGCAGTACTTC
TRBJ2-3	NA	TRBV30	TRBD1	CALTGDTDTQYF	TGTGCCTTGACAGGGGACACAGATACGCAGTATTTT
TRBJ2-7	NA	TRBV6-5	NA	CASGTDGWGYEQYF	TGTGCCAGCGGGACGGACGGATGGGGCTACGAGCAGTACTTC
TRBJ2-2	NA	TRBV9	NA	CASSVGEAGGYRTGELFF	TGTGCCAGCAGCGTTGGAGAGGCTGGAGGGTACCGCACCGGGGAGCTGTTTTTT
TRBJ1-3	once	TRBV28	NA	CASSPPGSGNTIYF	TGTGCCAGCAGCCCTCCTGGGTCTGGAAACACCATATATTTT
TRBJ1-5	NA	TRBV28	NA	CASSGRGLDQPQHF	TGTGCCAGCAGTGGTAGGGGACTTGACCAGCCCCAGCATTTT
TRBJ2-7	NA	TRBV9	NA	CASSGEAYSYEQYF	TGTGCCAGCAGCGGAGAAGCGTACTCCTACGAGCAGTACTTC
TRBJ2-7	NA	TRBV9	TRBD2	CASSGASGSHEQYF	TGTGCCAGCAGCGGGGCTAGCGGGAGTCACGAGCAGTACTTC
TRBJ1-2	few	TRBV19	TRBD1	CASHGGQERGNYGYTF	TGTGCCAGCCATGGGGGACAGGAGCGAGGGAACTATGGCTACACCTTC
TRBJ2-3	NA	TRBV5-1	NA	CASSLLGMGTDTQYF	TGCGCCAGCAGCTTGCTGGGGATGGGGACAGATACGCAGTATTTT
TRBJ2-7	NA	TRBV29-1	TRBD1	CSASTGSVSEQYF	TGCAGCGCTTCGACAGGGTCGGTCTCCGAGCAGTACTTC
TRBJ2-3	few	TRBV7-8	TRBD1	CASSETQGYTQYF	TGTGCCAGCAGCGAGACACAGGGGTATACGCAGTATTTT
TRBJ2-3	NA	TRBV27	TRBD2	CASSLGLAGDTDTQYF	TGTGCCAGCAGTTTGGGACTAGCGGGAGACACAGATACGCAGTATTTT
TRBJ2-2	NA	TRBV11-2	NA	CASSPQAGELFF	TGTGCCAGCAGCCCCCAGGCCGGGGAGCTGTTTTTT
TRBJ1-2	NA	TRBV5-4	NA	CASSLEGGGGYGYTF	TGTGCCAGCAGCTTGGAAGGTGGGGGGGGGTATGGCTACACCTTC
TRBJ2-7	NA	TRBV6-1	NA	CASSGWGAQGQYF	TGTGCCAGCAGTGGATGGGGGGCGCAAGGGCAGTACTTC
TRBJ2-7	NA	TRBV27	NA	CASIVQWEFEQYF	TGTGCCAGCATCGTCCAGTGGGAGTTCGAGCAGTACTTC
TRBJ2-7	NA	TRBV5-1	NA	CASSLQGDEQYF	TGCGCCAGCAGCTTACAGGGAGACGAGCAGTACTTC
TRBJ2-7	NA	TRBV7-9	TRBD2	CASSSTFILAGEGVGEQYF	TGTGCCAGCAGCTCAACTTTTATACTAGCGGGAGAAGGGGTAGGTGAGCAGTACTTC
TRBJ2-7	NA	TRBV6-6	NA	CASSYSQTYEQYF	TGTGCCAGCAGTTACTCCCAAACCTACGAGCAGTACTTC
TRBJ2-7	NA	TRBV7-9	NA	CASSLSPYEQYF	TGTGCCAGCAGCTTATCCCCCTACGAGCAGTACTTC
TRBJ2-3	once	TRBV7-8	TRBD2	CASSPQSQTSGMPYTQYF	TGTGCCAGCAGCCCCCAATCCCAGACTAGCGGGATGCCTTACACGCAGTATTTT
TRBJ2-7	NA	TRBV27	NA	CASSWTGASYEQYF	TGTGCCAGCAGTTGGACGGGTGCCTCCTACGAGCAGTACTTC
TRBJ1-5	NA	TRBV11-2	NA	CASSLDHRGNQPQHF	TGTGCCAGCAGCTTAGATCACAGGGGCAATCAGCCCCAGCATTTT
TRBJ1-1	NA	TRBV5-6	TRBD1	CASSWDSNTEAFF	TGTGCCAGCAGCTGGGACAGCAACACTGAAGCTTTCTTT
TRBJ1-1	NA	TRBV7-6	NA	CASSLGWGTEAFF	TGTGCCAGCAGCTTAGGATGGGGCACTGAAGCTTTCTTT
TRBJ1-2	many	TRBV4-1	TRBD1	CASSQDRGQGDYGYTF	TGCGCCAGCAGCCAAGATAGGGGACAGGGGGACTATGGCTACACCTTC
TRBJ2-3	NA	TRBV9	NA	CASSVETLRSTDTQYF	TGTGCCAGCAGCGTTGAAACTCTACGTAGCACAGATACGCAGTATTTT
TRBJ1-5	NA	TRBV7-8	NA	CASGLLGYNQPQHF	TGTGCCAGCGGGCTGTTGGGATACAATCAGCCCCAGCATTTT
TRBJ2-7	NA	TRBV19	NA	CASKESWGYEQYF	TGTGCCAGTAAGGAGAGTTGGGGCTACGAGCAGTACTTC
TRBJ1-5	NA	TRBV15	TRBD1	CATSRYRGHRDQPQHF	TGTGCCACCAGCAGATACAGGGGGCACAGGGATCAGCCCCAGCATTTT
TRBJ2-7	NA	TRBV6-5	NA	CASSYTVYEQYF	TGTGCCAGCAGTTACACGGTCTACGAGCAGTACTTC
TRBJ2-1	once	TRBV4-3	TRBD2	CASSHQLAGVYNEQFF	TGCGCCAGCAGCCACCAACTAGCGGGAGTTTACAATGAGCAGTTCTTC
TRBJ1-5	NA	TRBV7-8	NA	CASSFGWGSNQPQHF	TGTGCCAGCAGCTTTGGGTGGGGAAGCAATCAGCCCCAGCATTTT
TRBJ1-1	NA	TRBV28	NA	CASSYFGGDTEAFF	TGTGCCAGCAGTTACTTCGGGGGAGACACTGAAGCTTTCTTT
TRBJ2-7	NA	TRBV19	TRBD1	CASSATGGPYEQYF	TGTGCCAGTAGTGCCACAGGGGGTCCCTACGAGCAGTACTTC
TRBJ2-6	once	TRBV9	NA	CASSAGSGANVLTF	TGTGCCAGCAGCGCCGGCTCTGGGGCCAACGTCCTGACTTTC